The following is a TCR beta chain sequence with its context. This clonotype has ten or more counts. Its antigen is not yet known. No much larger clone is present one base from it, and per-base qualities are unavailable. TCRdb lists the instrument as Illumina HiSeq 2500. Quantitative 5'-RACE with molecular barcodes was used to prepare TCR beta libraries. As for how the authors treated the data: Disease-linked TCR variants were identified with a new computational method built on a probabilistic model of VDJ rearrangement. The public reads were reanalyzed by TCRdb: fastp trimming at Q25, MiXCR alignment, in-frame beta chains only. Each CDR3 protein appears once, grouped with its most common genes and DNA. The V and J calls reflect TCRdb's pipeline rather than the authors' work. This sample has some 130,000 distinct CDR3 sequences in its table, and 17% of those were observed once. The ten largest account for approximately 30% of the sample.

This entry comes from a study of CD8 T cells in ankylosing spondylitis (dated by TCRdb to 2016 to 2017). Regarding the complete study: The study profiled T cell receptor beta repertoires in healthy donors and ankylosing spondylitis patients to find disease-linked TCR variants. In total, the full study cohort was made up of roughly 110 healthy donors and about two dozen ankylosing spondylitis patients. Peripheral blood samples were taken, and synovial fluid was additionally collected from ankylosing spondylitis patients. Overall study outcomes, separate from this receptor: The disease-linked clones had a CD8+ phenotype and were found at relatively low frequencies in peripheral blood. A TCR beta motif made up of several highly homologous amino acid variants appeared to be characteristic of blood from ankylosing spondylitis patients. Some motif variants were previously reported in synovial fluid and blood of reactive arthritis patients, suggesting common disease-initiation mechanisms. The disease-linked clones were reported as significantly enriched in matched synovial fluid samples from ankylosing spondylitis patients.

CDR1 and CDR2 are drawn from the germline V gene: MRHNA, SNTAGT. The trim is 0 bases for V and 0 bases for J, with a gap of 9 bases between the germline ends. Its CDR3 holds 16 amino acids, cysteine through phenylalanine. Solely the CDR3 DNA is kept, with 48 bases framed from the first base. The chain is assembled from TRBV6-4 and TRBJ2-1; no D segment can be confidently identified. The sequencing sample was made of blood, either unsorted or a sorted T cell fraction (not recorded which). This sequence was found in a male donor with ankylosing spondylitis. The DNA is as follows: TGTGCCAGCAGTGACTCGGGCCAAAGCTCCTACAATGAGCAGTTCTTC. This is translated as CASSDSGQSSYNEQFF.